A selection of T cell receptor beta chains follows, all from one sample in a study of T cells after yellow fever vaccination. A single record per CDR3 protein comes from TCRdb applying MiXCR to the 5' RACE reads. The sample carries 450,000 to 550,000 distinct CDR3 sequences, roughly a fifth recorded once. Sequences were derived from PBMCs, sampled less than 25 days after the first yellow fever vaccination. The source of these receptors is a man aged 18 to 35 who received the YFV17D yellow fever vaccine. Both conserved end residues are part of each CDR3. A D gene is named only where the DNA matches it firmly. Size tells how often a clone was seen (once, few, many) or the class of an expanded clone, and some rows leave it out.

J	size	V	D	DNA	CDR3
TRBJ1-5	NA	TRBV12-3/TRBV12-4	NA	TGTGCCAGCAGTTTAATCGGTGCAGGGGCCAATCAGCCCCAGCATTTT	CASSLIGAGANQPQHF
TRBJ1-4	NA	TRBV5-1	NA	TGCGCCAGCAGCTTGGAATCCACCGCTAATGAAAAACTGTTTTTT	CASSLESTANEKLFF
TRBJ2-5	few	TRBV3-1	NA	TGTGCCGCCGCAGGGCTAGCGGAGACCCAGTACTTC	CAAAGLAETQYF
TRBJ2-7	NA	TRBV7-8	NA	TGTGCCAGCAGCTTAGCCGGAGGGTGGCCTCCAGCTTACGAGCAGTACTTC	CASSLAGGWPPAYEQYF
TRBJ1-5	few	TRBV4-1	NA	TGCGCCAGCAGCCAAGACTTGGACAGCCAACATCAGCCCCAGCATTTT	CASSQDLDSQHQPQHF
TRBJ2-1	few	TRBV6-2/TRBV6-3	NA	TGTGCCAGCAGTTATGCTGGATTCTCCTACAATGAGCAGTTCTTC	CASSYAGFSYNEQFF
TRBJ1-1	few	TRBV5-1	TRBD1	TGCGCCAGCAGCCTTGGACAGGGCGGTATGGGCACTGAAGCTTTCTTT	CASSLGQGGMGTEAFF
TRBJ1-6	NA	TRBV20-1	NA	TGCAGTGCACATAGGTCGAGCAATTCACCCCTCCACTTT	CSAHRSSNSPLHF
TRBJ2-5	few	TRBV7-6	NA	TGTGCCAGCAGCCCCCGAACCGGCCGGATCCAAGAGACCCAGTACTTC	CASSPRTGRIQETQYF
TRBJ2-2	NA	TRBV5-4	NA	TGTGCCAGCAGCGCGGGACCCCAGAACACCGGGGAGCTGTTTTTT	CASSAGPQNTGELFF
TRBJ1-5	NA	TRBV19	NA	TGTGCCAGTAGTACACGGGATAACAATCAGCCCCAGCATTTT	CASSTRDNNQPQHF
TRBJ1-3	few	TRBV7-2	NA	TGTGCCAGCAGCTTAACAGGACTATCTGGAAACACCATATATTTT	CASSLTGLSGNTIYF
TRBJ1-2	NA	TRBV4-1	NA	TGCGCCAGCAGCCAAGTTACGATAAACTATGGCTACACCTTC	CASSQVTINYGYTF
TRBJ1-5	few	TRBV7-6	NA	TGTGCCAGCAGCGCAGCGAGCAATCAGCCCCAGCATTTT	CASSAASNQPQHF
TRBJ2-7	NA	TRBV18	TRBD1	TGTGCCAGCTCACCCACAGGGGCCTACGAGCAGTACTTC	CASSPTGAYEQYF
TRBJ2-5	NA	TRBV11-1	TRBD2	TGTGCCAGCAGCTTAATCGGGGGGGCCTCAACAGGGATACTCGAGACCCAGTACTTC	CASSLIGGASTGILETQYF
TRBJ2-1	NA	TRBV4-3	NA	TGCGCCAGCAGCCTCGCGGGGGCCGAGCAGTTCTTC	CASSLAGAEQFF
TRBJ1-2	NA	TRBV4-1	TRBD1	TGCGCCAGCAGCCAGGGACAGGATCTGGACGGCTACACCTTC	CASSQGQDLDGYTF
TRBJ2-1	few	TRBV4-1	NA	TGCGCCAGCAGTTCGACTAGTGCTGAGCAGTTCTTC	CASSSTSAEQFF
TRBJ1-1	NA	TRBV5-6	TRBD1	TGTGCCAGCAGCGCCGGACAGGGGCGCAACACTGAAGCTTTCTTT	CASSAGQGRNTEAFF
TRBJ1-1	few	TRBV6-1	TRBD1	TGTGCCAGCATTCAAGGGGGCGGAACTGAAGCTTTCTTT	CASIQGGGTEAFF
TRBJ2-1	many	TRBV15	NA	TGTGCCACCAGCAGAGGACTAGTTGGTTCCTACAATGAGCAGTTCTTC	CATSRGLVGSYNEQFF
TRBJ1-1	NA	TRBV7-9	NA	TGTGCCAGCAGCTTAATGGGACGTGAAGCTTTCTTT	CASSLMGREAFF
TRBJ2-5	few	TRBV27	NA	TGTGCCAGCAGTTTCTGGACCCAGGGGGGGGAGACCCAGTACTTC	CASSFWTQGGETQYF
TRBJ2-3	NA	TRBV6-1	NA	TGTGCCAGCAGACTACACACAGGGTCCACAGATACGCAGTATTTT	CASRLHTGSTDTQYF
TRBJ2-5	NA	TRBV2	NA	TGTGCCAGCAATCCGGACGGTTTCCAAGAGACCCAGTACTTC	CASNPDGFQETQYF
TRBJ2-5	NA	TRBV19	NA	TGTGCCAGTAGTCCCGATGCCAGAGGAGAGACCCAGTACTTC	CASSPDARGETQYF
TRBJ1-1	few	TRBV4-3	NA	TGCGCCAGCAGCCCCTATTCGACAGCGAACACTGAAGCTTTCTTT	CASSPYSTANTEAFF
TRBJ2-5	NA	TRBV7-2	NA	TGTGCCAGCAGCTTCCAGGGCAGCCGGGAGACCCAGTACTTC	CASSFQGSRETQYF
TRBJ1-5	NA	TRBV30	NA	TGTGCCTGGAGTCAGAGACTCGGATATCAGCCCCAGCATTTT	CAWSQRLGYQPQHF
TRBJ2-2	few	TRBV6-4	TRBD2	TGTGCCAGCAGTACCTGGACTAGCGGGGGCCCCGGGGAGCTGTTTTTT	CASSTWTSGGPGELFF
TRBJ1-3	NA	TRBV7-2	NA	TGTGCCAGCAGCAACCGGGGGGGATATGGAAACACCATATATTTT	CASSNRGGYGNTIYF
TRBJ1-1	NA	TRBV7-8	NA	TGTGCCAGCAGCTTAGTGGGCCCCCGAACTGAAGCTTTCTTT	CASSLVGPRTEAFF
TRBJ1-1	few	TRBV12-3/TRBV12-4	NA	TGTGCCAGCAGTTTTCTTAAAATGAACACTGAAGCTTTCTTT	CASSFLKMNTEAFF
TRBJ2-1	NA	TRBV5-1	TRBD2	TGCGCCAGCAGCTTGTATCGGGGGGAGTTCAATGAGCAGTTCTTC	CASSLYRGEFNEQFF
TRBJ2-1	NA	TRBV3-1	NA	TGTGCCAGCAGCCAGGCTATCTCCTACAATGAGCAGTTCTTC	CASSQAISYNEQFF
TRBJ1-1	NA	TRBV5-5	NA	TGTGCCAGCAGCGACGGCGGGGCTGGCACTGAAGCTTTCTTT	CASSDGGAGTEAFF
TRBJ1-1	NA	TRBV12-3/TRBV12-4	NA	TGTGCCAGCAGTTTTTCGGAGAACACTGAAGCTTTCTTT	CASSFSENTEAFF
TRBJ2-5	few	TRBV5-1	NA	TGCGCCAGCAGCTTGGGAAGCAGGGTTGACACCCAGTACTTC	CASSLGSRVDTQYF
TRBJ1-5	NA	TRBV5-1	NA	TGCGCCAGCAGCTTGGGGGTTGGAAGCAATCAGCCCCAGCATTTT	CASSLGVGSNQPQHF
TRBJ2-3	NA	TRBV11-2	TRBD2	TGTGCCAGCAGCTCTCTACCCCCTCGACTAGCGGGTCCCCCTGCAGATACGCAGTATTTT	CASSSLPPRLAGPPADTQYF
TRBJ2-5	few	TRBV6-2/TRBV6-3	TRBD2	TGTGCCAGCAGTCTCCTCCTAGCGGGGGGTTTCCAAGAGACCCAGTACTTC	CASSLLLAGGFQETQYF
TRBJ2-1	NA	TRBV7-9	NA	TGTGCCAGCAGCCGAACTAGTCCTGAGCAGTTCTTC	CASSRTSPEQFF
TRBJ1-5	NA	TRBV12-3/TRBV12-4	TRBD1	TGTGCCAGCAGCCGCGACAGGGGGCGACAGCCCCAGCATTTT	CASSRDRGRQPQHF
TRBJ2-1	NA	TRBV10-3	NA	TGTGCCACCGCAGAGTACAATGAGCAGTTCTTC	CATAEYNEQFF
TRBJ1-2	few	TRBV5-5	NA	TGTGCCAGCAGCGAATCGGGGGATAGGGGCTACACCTTC	CASSESGDRGYTF
TRBJ1-2	once	TRBV20-1	TRBD1	TGCAGTGCTAGAGATCGTTGGCAGGGGGCATATGGCTACACCTTC	CSARDRWQGAYGYTF
TRBJ2-5	NA	TRBV5-5	NA	TGTGCCAGCAGCTCCCAGTGGGTGGAGGCCCAGTACTTC	CASSSQWVEAQYF
TRBJ1-6	few	TRBV10-2	NA	TGCGCCAGCAGTGAGTCGGCAGGGAGAGGGTCACCCCTCCACTTT	CASSESAGRGSPLHF